The 18 T cell receptor beta chains in this list originate from one sample, sequenced in a study of post-analysis software for immune sequencing data. General study findings and limits: About 5 TRBV segments (TRBV5-6, TRBV5-1 and TRBV20-1 among them) occurred more frequently in patients than in controls.

Unique molecular identifiers were present in the TCR beta cDNA libraries. TCRdb recomputed calls from the PCR reads with MiXCR, one row per CDR3 protein. The sample records about 810,000 distinct CDR3 sequences, roughly half being singletons. Their specific antigens are unknown. Specimen: blood. These receptors originate from a girl aged 10-17 years with multiple sclerosis.

V and J are TRBV6-2 or TRBV6-3 and TRBJ2-3; 10 bases line up with TRBD2. Trimming cost V 8 bases and J 6 bases; bases outside gene matches: 17. The CDR3 is 17 amino acids. Germline V CDR1 and CDR2: MNHEY, SVGEGT. The CDR3 loop is CASLGPSGSQGRDTQYF. The CDR3 nucleotides read TGTGCCAGCCTGGGGCCTAGCGGGAGCCAAGGTAGGGATACGCAGTATTTT.

V gene TRBV7-3 combines with J gene TRBJ2-3; a possible D gene is TRBD1 (5 bases). V shed 4 bases and J shed 0 bases, with 11 bases lying between them. Germline V gene lookup returns CDR1 SGHTA and CDR2 FQGTGA. This CDR3 comprises 15 residues. The CDR3 reads CASSSDRASTDTQYF. CDR3 DNA sequence: TGTGCCAGCAGCTCCGACAGAGCTAGCACAGATACGCAGTATTTT.

This clonotype was detected once. V usage is TRBV5-1 and J usage is TRBJ2-1; no clear D. V dropped 0 bases and J dropped 8 bases, with 6 bases sitting between them. Germline values: CDR1 SGHRS, CDR2 YFSETQ. CDR3 length: 12 amino acids. The CDR3: CASSLGSHEQFF. The CDR3, as DNA: TGCGCCAGCAGCTTGGGTAGCCATGAGCAGTTCTTC.

The chain couples TRBV9 to TRBJ2-1; 9 nucleotides align to TRBD1. The CDR3 runs to 16 residues. Germline values: CDR1 SGDLS, CDR2 YYNGEE. After removal of 3 bases from V and 4 bases from J, the junction contained 8 bases not matched to a gene. The CDR3 loop reads CASSASSGTGYNEQFF. The DNA of the CDR3 is TGTGCCAGCAGCGCCTCCTCCGGGACAGGGTACAATGAGCAGTTCTTC.

The chain employs TRBV20-1 and TRBJ2-7, with 10 bases that match TRBD2. Trimming took 5 bases from V and 7 from J; bases not matched to a gene: 14. CDR1 is DFQATT, CDR2 SNEGSKA, per germline (reference sequence). The CDR3 sequence is 15 residues long. The CDR3 coding sequence is TGCAGTGCTGTCTCGAATAGCGGGGGGCCGGGGGAGCAGTACTTC. Amino acid sequence: CSAVSNSGGPGEQYF.

The V call is TRBV29-1, the J call TRBJ2-5, with TRBD2 as a possible D gene (6 bases). The CDR3 covers 14 residues. Germline V gene sequence: CDR1 SQVTM, CDR2 ANQGSEA. V was cut by 1 base and J by 7 bases, with 16 bases left in between. CDR3 coding DNA: TGCAGCGTTGAAGCACTAGCAGGACGGGGGACCCAGTACTTC. It codes for CSVEALAGRGTQYF.

This clonotype was counted between two and nine times. The rearrangement uses TRBV7-8 and TRBJ2-4, with D possibly called TRBD1 or TRBD2 (5 bases each). The CDR3 covers 15 residues. The germline V gene encodes CDR1 SGHVS and CDR2 FQNEAQ. V was cut by 1 base and J by 7 bases, with 14 bases left in between. DNA of the CDR3: TGTGCCAGCAGCTTAGGAGGGGCGTGGGGGAACATTCAGTACTTC. Amino acids: CASSLGGAWGNIQYF.

The gene calls are TRBV27 and TRBJ2-2, with D uncertain. Looked up from germline, CDR1 is MNHEY and CDR2 is SMNVEV (reference sequence). The CDR3 contains 13 residues. Trimming cost V 3 bases and J 2 bases, with 4 bases left between them. This chain's CDR3 is CASSFINTGELFF. The CDR3 DNA reads as TGTGCCAGCAGTTTCATTAACACCGGGGAGCTGTTTTTT.

The chain recombines TRBV6-1 with TRBJ1-4; D not resolved. CDR3 length equals 14 residues. V was shortened by 6 bases and J by 8 bases, with 16 bases between the two germline ends. The V gene's germline CDR1 is MNHNS and CDR2 SASEGT. CDR3 amino acids: CASRPGPPGEKLFF. CDR3 nucleotides: TGTGCCAGCAGACCGGGCCCCCCGGGGGAAAAACTGTTTTTT.

The chain links TRBV5-5 to TRBJ2-7, with TRBD1 identical over 7 bases. Per the germline V gene, CDR1 is SGHKS and CDR2 is YYEKEE (reference sequence). Germline trimming cut 1 base from V and 3 bases from J; bases unmatched to any gene: 10. There are 16 residues in the CDR3. CDR3 sequence (DNA): TGTGCCAGCAGCTTGATTTCCGACAGGGTGCTCTACGAGCAGTACTTC. This encodes CASSLISDRVLYEQYF.

V is TRBV12-3 or TRBV12-4 and J is TRBJ2-7, with D maybe TRBD1 (6 bases). The CDR3 sequence is 15 residues long. Trimming took off 6 bases at V and 1 base at J, with 16 bases between the two ends. The CDR3 loop reads CASRYRDTVSYEQYF. The CDR3 bases are TGTGCCAGCAGATACCGGGACACGGTTTCCTACGAGCAGTACTTC.

J is TRBJ2-1 and V is TRBV10-3; 12 positions match TRBD2. Germline CDR1 ENHRY, CDR2 SYGVKD. V was clipped by 6 bases and J by 10 bases; unmatched bases: 10. The CDR3 runs to 15 residues. Here the CDR3 DNA reads TGTGCCATCAGGCCGGGACTAGCGGGCCGAGGGGAGCAGTTCTTC. Translation: CAIRPGLAGRGEQFF.

This clonotype has only a few counts. This chain uses TRBV12-3 or TRBV12-4 with TRBJ2-1, with 11 positions matching TRBD2. The V segment lost 11 bases and the J segment 5 bases; nucleotides outside the gene matches: 11. The CDR3 length is 15 residues. The CDR3 region has the DNA TGTGCCTCCTCAAGGGGGACTAGCGGTAACAATGAGCAGTTCTTC. Translating gives CASSRGTSGNNEQFF.

The chain carries TRBV27 and TRBJ1-1; D is uncertain. The V gene lost 6 bases and the J gene lost 1 base, with 9 bases spanning the gap. Germline CDR1 MNHEY, CDR2 SMNVEV (reference sequence). CDR3 size: 13 residues. CDR3 residues: CASRGSGNTEAFF. CDR3 sequence (DNA): TGTGCCAGCAGGGGATCAGGGAACACTGAAGCTTTCTTT.

This clonotype occurred once. The chain combines TRBV7-6 with TRBJ2-3; no clear D. V was trimmed by 3 bases and J by 2 bases, leaving 9 bases between them. CDR1 and CDR2 from the germline V gene are SGHVS and FNYEAQ. This CDR3 comprises 14 residues. The CDR3 coding sequence is TGTGCCAGCAGCTTGGGGATAAACACAGATACGCAGTATTTT. Protein product: CASSLGINTDTQYF.

A few counts support this clonotype. This rearrangement joins TRBV12-5 to TRBJ2-3, with D unclear. The CDR3 loop spans 12 amino acids. Trimming stripped 2 bases from V and 4 bases from J, with 4 bases between. The germline V gene has CDR1 LGHNT and CDR2 FRNRAP. The DNA for the CDR3 is TGTGCTAGTGGTTTGACTTCAGATACGCAGTATTTT. It specifies CASGLTSDTQYF.

This clonotype was observed a handful of times. The rearrangement joins TRBV20-1 to TRBJ2-6; D call uncertain. Looked up from germline, CDR1 is DFQATT and CDR2 is SNEGSKA (reference sequence). V was trimmed by 5 bases and J by 0 bases, leaving 5 bases between them. CDR3 length: 13 amino acids. CDR3 sequence (DNA): TGCAGTGCTCGAGCCTCTGGGGCCAACGTCCTGACTTTC. As protein: CSARASGANVLTF.

There are a few counts of this clonotype. The J gene is TRBJ2-3, the V gene TRBV3-1; 9 nucleotides align to TRBD2. The CDR3 is 16 residues long. After removal of 5 bases from V and 4 bases from J, the junction contained 10 bases not matched to a gene. Germline V CDR1 and CDR2: LGHDT, YNNKEL (reference sequence). DNA for the CDR3: TGTGCCAGCAGCGACAACCCTAGCGGGGTGCCAGATACGCAGTATTTT. Translating gives CASSDNPSGVPDTQYF.